This entry lists 23 T cell receptor beta chains sequenced from one sample in a study of blood T cell repertoires in COVID-19. TCRdb's copy holds only in-frame clones and misses some; the assay was immunoSEQ multiplex PCR. The sample lists about 360,000 clones, 65% to 90% occurring once. The specimen was peripheral blood. These receptors were taken from a woman in her sixties with COVID-19, enrolled during active disease.

V usage is TRBV6-2 or TRBV6-3 and J usage is TRBJ2-7; 9 nucleotides agree with TRBD2. The CDR3 is 15 amino acids. The germline CDR1 and CDR2 sequences are MNHEY and SVGEGT. The J segment lost 7 bases and the V segment lost 6 bases, leaving 13 bases of the junction unmatched. The CDR3 DNA follows: TGTGCCAGCAGCAGACCACTCGCGGGGGGGCGGGAGCAGTACTTC. Protein product: CASSRPLAGGREQYF.

The chain links TRBV5-5 to TRBJ1-4; the D gene is possibly TRBD1 (6 bases). CDR1 is SGHKS, CDR2 YYEKEE, per germline (reference sequence). The CDR3 loop spans 14 amino acids. V shed 0 bases and J shed 6 bases, with 9 bases lying between them. The CDR3 here is CASSLVWTDEKLFF. Written as DNA, the CDR3 is TGTGCCAGCAGCTTGGTATGGACAGATGAAAAACTGTTTTTT.

The rearrangement joins TRBV5-6 to TRBJ1-2; TRBD1 matches 8 bases. Germline V CDR1 and CDR2: SGHDT, YYEEEE. The length of the CDR3 is 15 residues. Trimming took 4 bases from V and 4 from J; bases not matched to a gene: 9. The CDR3 loop is CASSLADRDAYGYTF. CDR3 DNA sequence: TGTGCCAGCAGCCTGGCGGACAGGGATGCCTATGGCTACACCTTC.

The rearrangement links TRBV27 to TRBJ1-2; the match to TRBD1 covers 9 bases. V lost 3 bases, J lost 5 bases, and 10 bases stayed unmatched. Germline V gene data show CDR1 as MNHEY and CDR2 as SMNVEV (reference sequence). The CDR3 is 16 amino acids. As DNA, the CDR3 is TGTGCCAGCAGTTTTTCACCGGGACAGGGAAGGTATGGCTACACCTTC. Its translation: CASSFSPGQGRYGYTF.

V is TRBV18 and J is TRBJ2-1, with TRBD2 identical over 7 bases. The CDR3 is 15 amino acids. From germline, CDR1 is KGHSH and CDR2 LQKENI. V gave up 0 bases and J gave up 5 bases; unmatched junction bases: 4. The CDR3 is CASSPPGGGHNEQFF. CDR3 sequence (DNA): TGTGCCAGCTCACCACCAGGCGGGGGTCACAATGAGCAGTTCTTC.

The chain carries TRBV20-1 and TRBJ2-5; 13 nucleotides align to TRBD2. This CDR3 comprises 14 residues. Germline CDR1 reads DFQATT; CDR2 reads SNEGSKA (reference sequence). Trimming at V came to 5 bases and at J to 4 bases, leaving 4 bases not matched to a gene. DNA for the CDR3: TGCAGTGCTCGTGGACTAGCGGGGGTAGAGACCCAGTACTTC. Translation gives CSARGLAGVETQYF.

The chain employs TRBV5-5 and TRBJ2-3, with 13 bases lining up with TRBD2. The CDR3 spans 15 residues. With V trimmed by 3 bases and J by 6 bases, 4 bases remained unmatched. Germline V CDR1 and CDR2: SGHKS, YYEKEE (reference sequence). This CDR3 reads CASSSGTSGADTQYF. In nucleotides, the CDR3 is TGTGCCAGCAGCTCCGGGACTAGCGGGGCTGATACGCAGTATTTT.

The gene calls are TRBV10-2 and TRBJ2-3, with no clear D. This CDR3 spans 15 amino acids. V was shortened by 1 base and J by 0 bases, with 8 bases between the two germline ends. The germline V gene has CDR1 WSHSY and CDR2 SAAADI. CDR3 region: CASSELAVSTDTQYF. CDR3 nucleotides: TGCGCCAGCAGTGAGTTGGCGGTCAGCACAGATACGCAGTATTTT.

The CDR3 bases are TGCGCCAGCAGCCCAACACCGGGACAGGGGGCCTACGAGCAGTACTTC. Its protein is CASSPTPGQGAYEQYF. The gene calls are TRBV4-1 and TRBJ2-7; 11 bases fit TRBD1. The CDR3 totals 16 residues. V shed 4 bases and J 2 bases; nucleotides not matched to a gene: 7. Germline CDR1 reads MGHRA; CDR2 reads YSYEKL.

The chain recombines TRBV27 with TRBJ1-5; 7 bases align to TRBD1. Losses at the gene ends were 5 bases for V and 5 bases for J; bases not matched to a gene: 18. From germline, CDR1 is MNHEY and CDR2 SMNVEV (reference sequence). This CDR3 has 18 amino acids. For the CDR3, the DNA is TGTGCCAGCAGTAACAGGGGACGAGCGATCCTGAGGGATCAGCCCCAGCATTTT. Residues: CASSNRGRAILRDQPQHF.

CDR3 nucleotides: TGTGCCTGGAACCGGGACTCTTGGGCCGGGGAGCTGTTTTTT. Its protein is CAWNRDSWAGELFF. V usage is TRBV30 and J usage is TRBJ2-2; weak D call: TRBD2 (6 bases). The germline V gene has CDR1 GTSNPN and CDR2 SVGIG (reference sequence). This CDR3 is 14 amino acids long. Trimming cost V 4 bases and J 6 bases, with 15 bases left between them.

V is TRBV12-3 or TRBV12-4 and J is TRBJ1-5; no reliable D call. The CDR3 sequence is 13 residues long. Trimming cost V 5 bases and J 7 bases, with 12 bases left between them. The CDR3 protein is CASSPAAGQPQHF. CDR3 DNA sequence: TGTGCCAGCAGTCCGGCGGCCGGCCAGCCCCAGCATTTT.

The chain carries TRBV4-3 and TRBJ1-5; TRBD1 agrees at 8 bases. CDR1 is LGHNA, CDR2 YSLEER, per germline. Trimming cost V 1 base and J 6 bases; bases outside gene matches: 2. CDR3 length equals 14 residues. Here the CDR3 DNA reads TGCGCCAGCAGCCAAGGGACAGGGACTCAGCCCCAGCATTTT. Amino acids: CASSQGTGTQPQHF.

The rearrangement joins TRBV27 to TRBJ2-3; D possibly corresponds to TRBD1 (6 bases). V was clipped by 5 bases and J by 0 bases, with 18 bases between them. This CDR3 contains 17 residues. In germline, CDR1 is MNHEY, CDR2 SMNVEV (reference sequence). CDR3 residues: CASSDRDTSASTDTQYF. The CDR3 DNA reads TGTGCCAGCAGTGACCGGGACACATCTGCTAGCACAGATACGCAGTATTTT.

This clone turned up a few times. The rearrangement uses TRBV19 and TRBJ2-3; 12 bases are shared with TRBD2. This CDR3 contains 17 residues. Trimming at V came to 8 bases and at J to 2 bases, leaving 11 bases not matched to a gene. In germline, CDR1 is LNHDA, CDR2 SQIVND (reference sequence). CDR3 in DNA: TGTGCCAGTGAAACCCGGGCTAGCGGGGGGGTCACAGATACGCAGTATTTT. This translates into CASETRASGGVTDTQYF.

The rearrangement joins TRBV5-5 to TRBJ2-1, with 7 bases matching TRBD1. Per the germline V gene, CDR1 is SGHKS and CDR2 is YYEKEE (reference sequence). V was pared by 3 bases and J by 4 bases, with 4 bases of the junction left unmatched. CDR3 length equals 14 residues. The CDR3 region is CASSSAGGYNEQFF. DNA of the CDR3: TGTGCCAGCAGCTCCGCAGGGGGTTACAATGAGCAGTTCTTC.

This clone has only one observation. V and J are TRBV4-1 and TRBJ2-5; no firm D call. V lost 2 bases to trimming and J lost 3 bases, with 10 bases between them. The CDR3 runs to 14 residues. Looked up from germline, CDR1 is MGHRA and CDR2 is YSYEKL. CDR3 DNA sequence: TGCGCCAGCAGCCAACTAATAGCCGAAGAGACCCAGTACTTC. It translates to CASSQLIAEETQYF.

A remark on this clone: The same CDR3 can be traced to other DNA sequences in this sample. The V call is TRBV18, the J call TRBJ2-3, with 8 nucleotides matching TRBD2. Germline lookup yields CDR1 KGHSH and CDR2 LQKENI. V gave up 3 bases and J gave up 3 bases; unmatched junction bases: 2. The CDR3 runs 14 residues. In nucleotides, the CDR3 is TGTGCCAGCTCACCGGCGGGGGGAACAGATACGCAGTATTTT. It translates to CASSPAGGTDTQYF.

The chain joins TRBV5-1 to TRBJ1-4; TRBD1 is a possible D gene (5 bases). Germline CDR1 reads SGHRS; CDR2 reads YFSETQ. The CDR3 extends over 13 amino acids. V was clipped by 2 bases and J by 8 bases, with 10 bases between them. The CDR3 DNA sequence: TGCGCCAGCAGCTTTGGGGCGGGGGAAAAACTGTTTTTT. Translating it yields CASSFGAGEKLFF.

The chain is built from TRBV6-5 and TRBJ2-7; a possible D gene is TRBD1 (6 bases). Germline CDR1 MNHEY, CDR2 SVGAGI. Trimming cost V 2 bases and J 5 bases, with 10 bases left between them. The CDR3 is made up of 13 amino acids. Here the CDR3 DNA reads TGTGCCAGCAGTTACCACAGGGTGGACGAGCAGTACTTC. Its protein is CASSYHRVDEQYF.

This clone was picked up one time. This chain links TRBV30 with TRBJ2-7, with TRBD1 matching over 8 bases. This CDR3 region has 15 residues. Germline V gene sequence: CDR1 GTSNPN, CDR2 SVGIG (reference sequence). The ends lost 2 bases at V and 7 bases at J; junction bases unmatched: 13. For the CDR3, the DNA is TGTGCCTGGAGTCATGTACAGGGGGGCTTCAGGGAGCAGTACTTC. Amino acid sequence: CAWSHVQGGFREQYF.

This sequence joins TRBV5-1 and TRBJ2-5; TRBD1 might be the D (6 bases). CDR1 and CDR2 (germline): SGHRS, YFSETQ. Trimming cost V 0 bases and J 5 bases, with 11 bases left between them. This CDR3 comprises 14 residues. CDR3: CASSLGGGLETQYF. CDR3 DNA: TGCGCCAGCAGCTTGGGTGGGGGCCTCGAGACCCAGTACTTC.

This rearrangement joins TRBV7-6 to TRBJ2-5, with 8 bases matching TRBD1. Germline V gene sequence: CDR1 SGHVS, CDR2 FNYEAQ. V lost 5 bases to trimming and J lost 4 bases; unmatched junction nucleotides: 12. CDR3 length: 16 residues. In DNA, the CDR3 is TGTGCCAGCAGCCACAGACAGGGGCGGTTGGGAGAGACCCAGTACTTC. Its protein is CASSHRQGRLGETQYF.